The clone carrying this T cell receptor beta chain is a singleton in its sample. This record comes from a study of blood T cell repertoires in COVID-19. The overall study: Sources were T cells, B-cell-depleted T cells, or PBMCs; the material itself was cDNA or gDNA.

TCRdb's copy holds only in-frame clones and misses some; the assay was immunoSEQ multiplex PCR. In the table there are under 200,000 clones, around 90% of which are singletons. The germline CDR1 and CDR2 sequences are KGHSH and LQKENI. V was shortened by 2 bases and J by 1 base, with 9 bases between the two germline ends. The CDR3 has 15 amino acids. The rearrangement joins TRBV18 to TRBJ2-1; TRBD2 is a possible D gene (5 bases). The sequence was collected from a man aged 40-55 years with active or convalescent COVID-19. The sample consisted of peripheral blood. Here the CDR3 reads CASSPFRESYNEQFF. The CDR3 DNA sequence: TGTGCCAGCTCACCATTCCGGGAATCCTACAATGAGCAGTTCTTC. Together with reference TRBV18 and TRBJ2-1, the CDR3 gives the full variable domain: NAGVMQNPRHLVRRRGQEARLRCSPMKGHSHVYWYRQLPEEGLKFMVYLQKENIIDESGMPKERFSAEFPKEGPSILRIQQVVRGDSAAYFCASSPFRESYNEQFFGPGTRLTVL.